This TCR beta chain was found in a study of blood T cell repertoires in COVID-19. For the study at large: COVID-19 samples collected from the United States, Italy and Spain covered acute and convalescent phases. T cells, B-cell-depleted T cells, or PBMCs provided the cDNA or gDNA that served as material.

Original analysis: Reference gene primer amplification yielded estimated nucleated cell counts. TCRdb keeps only in-frame clones here, not all; method: immunoSEQ multiplex PCR. That table is the source of V, J and clone size, and D and trimming were worked out from the DNA. The sample yields 450,000 or so clones, 75% to 90% seen once. The Seattle patients joined while their infection was active and were tracked longitudinally afterward. Sequenced input: peripheral blood. This TCR was sampled from a man between 18 and 35 years old with COVID-19, enrolled during active disease.

The CDR3 loop reads CASRNPGQGKIGYTF. DNA for the CDR3: TGTGCCAGCAGAAATCCGGGACAGGGGAAGATCGGCTACACCTTC. The chain combines TRBV11-2 with TRBJ1-2; 10 bases are shared with TRBD1. V was clipped by 6 bases and J by 8 bases; unmatched bases: 12. The V gene's germline CDR1 is SGHAT and CDR2 FQNNGV. This CDR3 comprises 15 residues. The variable domain in full, completed from reference TRBV11-2 and TRBJ1-2, reads EAGVAQSPRYKIIEKRQSVAFWCNPISGHATLYWYQQILGQGPKLLIQFQNNGVVDDSQLPKDRFSAERLKGVDSTLKIQPAKLEDSAVYLCASRNPGQGKIGYTFGSGTRLTVV.